This TCR beta chain came from a study of blood T cell repertoires in COVID-19. Overall study: Collection of acute and convalescent COVID-19 samples took place in the United States, Italy and Spain. T cells, B-cell-depleted T cells, or PBMCs provided the cDNA or gDNA that served as material.

Authors' methods: Reference gene primer amplification yielded estimated nucleated cell counts. Assay used: immunoSEQ multiplex PCR; TCRdb lists only in-frame clones, some missing. V, J and clone size reflect that table, while D and trimming were determined from the DNA. The table shows about 120,000 clones, with just over 85% occurring only once. The CDR3 runs 14 residues. Germline V gives CDR1 MNHGY, CDR2 SAAAGT. V gave up 5 bases and J gave up 7 bases; unmatched junction bases: 7. What was sequenced was peripheral blood. This sequence originates from a man in his forties with acute or convalescent COVID-19. This sequence joins TRBV6-8 and TRBJ1-2; the match to TRBD1 covers 10 bases. CDR3 amino acids: CASSRDRGAFGYTF. The DNA of the CDR3 is TGTGCCAGCAGTCGGGACAGGGGCGCCTTTGGCTACACCTTC.